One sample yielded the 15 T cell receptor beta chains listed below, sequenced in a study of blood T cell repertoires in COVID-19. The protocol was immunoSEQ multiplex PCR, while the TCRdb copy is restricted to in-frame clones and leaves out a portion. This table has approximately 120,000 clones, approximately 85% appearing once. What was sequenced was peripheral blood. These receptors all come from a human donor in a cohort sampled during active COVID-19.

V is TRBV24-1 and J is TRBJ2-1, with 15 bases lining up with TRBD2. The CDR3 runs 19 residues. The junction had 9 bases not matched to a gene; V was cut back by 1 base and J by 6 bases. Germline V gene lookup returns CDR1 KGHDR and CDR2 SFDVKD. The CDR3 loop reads CATSDLGTSGGTRRNEQFF. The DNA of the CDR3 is TGTGCCACCAGTGATTTAGGGACTAGCGGGGGGACTCGTCGCAATGAGCAGTTCTTC.

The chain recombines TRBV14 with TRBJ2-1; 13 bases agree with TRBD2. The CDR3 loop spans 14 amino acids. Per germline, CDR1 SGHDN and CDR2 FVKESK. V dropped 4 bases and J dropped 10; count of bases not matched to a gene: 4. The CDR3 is CASSRTGLAGEQFF. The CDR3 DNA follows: TGTGCCAGCAGCCGCACGGGACTAGCGGGGGAGCAGTTCTTC.

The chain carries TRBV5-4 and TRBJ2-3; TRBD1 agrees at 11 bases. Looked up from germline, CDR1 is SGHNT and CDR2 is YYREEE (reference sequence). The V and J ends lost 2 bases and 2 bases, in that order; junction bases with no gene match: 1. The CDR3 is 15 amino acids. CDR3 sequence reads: CASSFGQGATDTQYF. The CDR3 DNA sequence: TGTGCCAGCAGCTTCGGACAGGGGGCCACAGATACGCAGTATTTT.

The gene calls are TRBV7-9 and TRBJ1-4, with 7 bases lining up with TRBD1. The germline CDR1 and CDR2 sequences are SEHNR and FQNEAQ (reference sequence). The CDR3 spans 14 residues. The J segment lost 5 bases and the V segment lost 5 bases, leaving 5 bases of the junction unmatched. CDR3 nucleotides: TGTGCCAGCAGCACGGGACAGCCAAATGAAAAACTGTTTTTT. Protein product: CASSTGQPNEKLFF.

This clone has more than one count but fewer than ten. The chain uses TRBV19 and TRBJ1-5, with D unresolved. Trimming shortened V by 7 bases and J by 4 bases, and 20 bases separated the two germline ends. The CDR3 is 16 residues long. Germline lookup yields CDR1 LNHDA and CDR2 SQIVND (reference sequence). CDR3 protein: CASTGPTLALNQPQHF. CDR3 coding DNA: TGTGCCAGTACGGGTCCAACCCTTGCCCTAAATCAGCCCCAGCATTTT.

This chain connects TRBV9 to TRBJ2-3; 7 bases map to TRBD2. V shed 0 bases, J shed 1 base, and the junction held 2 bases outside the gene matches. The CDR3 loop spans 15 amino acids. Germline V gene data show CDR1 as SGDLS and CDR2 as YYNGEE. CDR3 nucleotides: TGTGCCAGCAGCGTAGGGGCGGGGGGCACAGATACGCAGTATTTT. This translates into CASSVGAGGTDTQYF.

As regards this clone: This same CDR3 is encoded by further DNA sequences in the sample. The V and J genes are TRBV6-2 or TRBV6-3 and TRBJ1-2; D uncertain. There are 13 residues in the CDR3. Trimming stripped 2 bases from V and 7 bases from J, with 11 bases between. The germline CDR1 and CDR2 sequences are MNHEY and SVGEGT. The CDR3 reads CASSYLGGAGYTF. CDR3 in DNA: TGTGCCAGCAGTTACCTCGGAGGAGCTGGCTACACCTTC.

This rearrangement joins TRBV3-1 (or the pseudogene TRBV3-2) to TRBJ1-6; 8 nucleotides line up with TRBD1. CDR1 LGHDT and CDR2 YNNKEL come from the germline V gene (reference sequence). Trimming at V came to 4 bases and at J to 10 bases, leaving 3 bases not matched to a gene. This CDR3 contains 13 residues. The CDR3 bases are TGTGCCAGCAGCCGACAGGGGCGATCACCCCTCCACTTT. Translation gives CASSRQGRSPLHF.

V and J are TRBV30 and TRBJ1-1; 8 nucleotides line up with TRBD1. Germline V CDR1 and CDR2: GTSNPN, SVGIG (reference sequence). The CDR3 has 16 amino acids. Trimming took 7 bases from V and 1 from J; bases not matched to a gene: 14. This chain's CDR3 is CASKQGGFTGNTEAFF. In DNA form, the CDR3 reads TGTGCCTCGAAACAGGGGGGATTTACGGGGAACACTGAAGCTTTCTTT. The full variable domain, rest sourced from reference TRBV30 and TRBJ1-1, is SQTIHQWPATLVQPVGSPLSLECTVEGTSNPNLYWYRQAAGRGLQLLFYSVGIGQISSEVPQNLSASRPQDRQFILSSKKLLLSDSGFYLCASKQGGFTGNTEAFFGQGTRLTVV.

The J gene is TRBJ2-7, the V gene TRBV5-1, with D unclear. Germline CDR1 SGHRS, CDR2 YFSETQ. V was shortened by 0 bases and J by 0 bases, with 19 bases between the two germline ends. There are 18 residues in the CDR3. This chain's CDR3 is CASSLARSYHLSSYEQYV. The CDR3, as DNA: TGCGCCAGCAGCTTGGCCCGGTCGTATCACCTGAGCTCCTACGAGCAGTACGTC.

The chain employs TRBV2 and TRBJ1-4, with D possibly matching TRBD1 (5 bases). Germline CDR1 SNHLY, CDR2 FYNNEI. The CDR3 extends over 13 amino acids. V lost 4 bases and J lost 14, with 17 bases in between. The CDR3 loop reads CASSGQREGVLFF. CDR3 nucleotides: TGTGCCAGCAGTGGACAGAGGGAGGGTGTGCTGTTTTTT.

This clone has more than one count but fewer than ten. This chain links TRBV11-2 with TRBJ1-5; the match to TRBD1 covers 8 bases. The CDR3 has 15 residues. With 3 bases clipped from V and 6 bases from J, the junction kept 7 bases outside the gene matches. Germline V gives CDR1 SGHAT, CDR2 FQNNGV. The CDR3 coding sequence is TGTGCCAGCAGCTTTCCGACAGGGGAGGGTCAGCCCCAGCATTTT. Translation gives CASSFPTGEGQPQHF.

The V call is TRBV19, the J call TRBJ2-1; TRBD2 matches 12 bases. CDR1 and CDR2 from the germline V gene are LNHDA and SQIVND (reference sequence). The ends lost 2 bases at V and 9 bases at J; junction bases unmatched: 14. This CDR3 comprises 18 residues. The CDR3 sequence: CASSISGLGLAGGGEQFF. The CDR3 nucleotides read TGTGCCAGTAGTATATCCGGCCTGGGGCTAGCGGGAGGGGGTGAGCAGTTCTTC.

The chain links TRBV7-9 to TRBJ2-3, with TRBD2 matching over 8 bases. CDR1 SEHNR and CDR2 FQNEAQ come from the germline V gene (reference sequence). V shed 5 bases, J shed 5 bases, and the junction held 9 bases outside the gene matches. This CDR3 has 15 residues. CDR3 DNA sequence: TGTGCCAGCAGCACCGGGACTAGGTGGGAAGATACGCAGTATTTT. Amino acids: CASSTGTRWEDTQYF.

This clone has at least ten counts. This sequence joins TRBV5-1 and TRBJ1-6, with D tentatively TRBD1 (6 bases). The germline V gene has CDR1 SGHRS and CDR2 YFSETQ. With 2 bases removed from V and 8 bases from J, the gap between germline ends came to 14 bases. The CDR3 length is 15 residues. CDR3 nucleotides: TGCGCCAGCAGCTTATGGGGACATGTAGATTCACCCCTCCACTTT. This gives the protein CASSLWGHVDSPLHF.